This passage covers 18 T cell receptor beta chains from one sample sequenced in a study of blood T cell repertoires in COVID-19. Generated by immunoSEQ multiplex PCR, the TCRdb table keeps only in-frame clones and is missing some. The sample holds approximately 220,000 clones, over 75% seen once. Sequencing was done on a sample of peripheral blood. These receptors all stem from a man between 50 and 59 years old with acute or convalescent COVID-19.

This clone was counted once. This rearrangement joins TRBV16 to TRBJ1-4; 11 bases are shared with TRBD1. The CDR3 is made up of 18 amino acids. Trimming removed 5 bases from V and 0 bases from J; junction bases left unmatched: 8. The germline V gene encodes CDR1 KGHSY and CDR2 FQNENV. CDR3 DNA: TGTGCCAGCAGCACTCCGGGACAGGGGGGCGCAACTAATGAAAAACTGTTTTTT. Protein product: CASSTPGQGGATNEKLFF. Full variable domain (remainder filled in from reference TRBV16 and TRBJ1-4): GEEVAQTPKHLVRGEGQKAKLYCAPIKGHSYVFWYQQVLKNEFKFLISFQNENVFDETGMPKERFSAKCLPNSPCSLEIQATKLEDSAVYFCASSTPGQGGATNEKLFFGSGTQLSVL.

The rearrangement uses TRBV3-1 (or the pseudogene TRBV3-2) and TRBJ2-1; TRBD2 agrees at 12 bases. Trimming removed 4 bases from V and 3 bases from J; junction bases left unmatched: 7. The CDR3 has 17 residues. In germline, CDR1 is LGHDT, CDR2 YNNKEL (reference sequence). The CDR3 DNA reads TGTGCCAGCAGCCCCGGGACTAGCGGGCTCGACTACAATGAGCAGTTCTTC. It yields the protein CASSPGTSGLDYNEQFF.

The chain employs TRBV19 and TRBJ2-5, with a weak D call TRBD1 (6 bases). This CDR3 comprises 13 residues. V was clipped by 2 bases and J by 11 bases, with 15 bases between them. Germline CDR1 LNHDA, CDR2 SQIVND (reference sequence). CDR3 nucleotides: TGTGCCAGTAGTATATCTCGTGTAGGGGGTCAGTACTTC. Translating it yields CASSISRVGGQYF.

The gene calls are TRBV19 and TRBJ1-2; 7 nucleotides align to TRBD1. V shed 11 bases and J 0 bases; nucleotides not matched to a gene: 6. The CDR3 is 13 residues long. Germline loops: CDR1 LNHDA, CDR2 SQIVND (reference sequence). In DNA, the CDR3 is TGTGCCGCCCGGACAGGAGCTAACTATGGCTACACCTTC. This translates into CAARTGANYGYTF. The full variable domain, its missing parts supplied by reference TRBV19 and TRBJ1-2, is DGGITQSPKYLFRKEGQNVTLSCEQNLNHDAMYWYRQDPGQGLRLIYYSQIVNDFQKGDIAEGYSVSREKKESFPLTVTSAQKNPTAFYLCAARTGANYGYTFGSGTRLTVV.

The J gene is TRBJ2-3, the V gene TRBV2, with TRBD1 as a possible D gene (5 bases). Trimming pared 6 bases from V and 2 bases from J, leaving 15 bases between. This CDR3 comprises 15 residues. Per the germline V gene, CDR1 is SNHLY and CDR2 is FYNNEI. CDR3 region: CASSKTVRITDTQYF. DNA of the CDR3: TGTGCCAGCAGCAAGACAGTGAGGATCACAGATACGCAGTATTTT. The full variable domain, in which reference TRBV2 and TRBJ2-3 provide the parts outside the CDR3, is EPEVTQTPSHQVTQMGQEVILRCVPISNHLYFYWYRQILGQKVEFLVSFYNNEISEKSEIFDDQFSVERPDGSNFTLKIRSTKLEDSAMYFCASSKTVRITDTQYFGPGTRLTVL.

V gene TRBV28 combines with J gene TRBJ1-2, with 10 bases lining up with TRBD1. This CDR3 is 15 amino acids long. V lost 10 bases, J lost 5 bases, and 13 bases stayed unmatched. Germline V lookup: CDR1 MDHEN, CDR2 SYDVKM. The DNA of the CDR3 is TGTGCCAAAACCGGGACAGGGGAGGGATTTTATGGCTACACCTTC. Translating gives CAKTGTGEGFYGYTF.

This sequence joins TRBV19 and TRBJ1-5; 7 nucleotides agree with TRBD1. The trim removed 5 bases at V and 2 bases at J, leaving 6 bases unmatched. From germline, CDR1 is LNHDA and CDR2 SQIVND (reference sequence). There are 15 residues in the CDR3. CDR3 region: CASSLVGTGNQPQHF. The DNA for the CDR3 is TGTGCCAGTAGTCTCGTAGGGACAGGCAATCAGCCCCAGCATTTT.

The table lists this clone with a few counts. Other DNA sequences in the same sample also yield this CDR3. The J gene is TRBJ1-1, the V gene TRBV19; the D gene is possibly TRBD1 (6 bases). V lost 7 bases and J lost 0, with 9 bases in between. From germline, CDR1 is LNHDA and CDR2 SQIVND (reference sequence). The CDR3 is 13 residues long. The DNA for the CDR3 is TGTGCCAGTACCGGACAGCTGAACACTGAAGCTTTCTTT. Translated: CASTGQLNTEAFF. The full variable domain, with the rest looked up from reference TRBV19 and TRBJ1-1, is DGGITQSPKYLFRKEGQNVTLSCEQNLNHDAMYWYRQDPGQGLRLIYYSQIVNDFQKGDIAEGYSVSREKKESFPLTVTSAQKNPTAFYLCASTGQLNTEAFFGQGTRLTVV.

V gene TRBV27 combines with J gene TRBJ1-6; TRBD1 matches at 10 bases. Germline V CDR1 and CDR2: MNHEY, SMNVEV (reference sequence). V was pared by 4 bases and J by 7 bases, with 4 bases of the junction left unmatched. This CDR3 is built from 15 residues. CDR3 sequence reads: CASSSPGQGNSPLHF. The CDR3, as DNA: TGTGCCAGCAGTTCGCCGGGACAGGGGAATTCACCCCTCCACTTT.

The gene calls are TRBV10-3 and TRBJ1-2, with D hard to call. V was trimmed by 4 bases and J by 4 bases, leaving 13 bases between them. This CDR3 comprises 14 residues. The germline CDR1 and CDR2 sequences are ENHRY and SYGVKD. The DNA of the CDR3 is TGTGCCATCAGTGCCCAGTCAGTTATCTATGGCTACACCTTC. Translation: CAISAQSVIYGYTF.

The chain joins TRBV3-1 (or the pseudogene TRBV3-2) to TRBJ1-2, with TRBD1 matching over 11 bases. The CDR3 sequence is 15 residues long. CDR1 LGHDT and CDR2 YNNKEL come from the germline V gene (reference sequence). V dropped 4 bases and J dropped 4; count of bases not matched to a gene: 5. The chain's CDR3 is CASSLGQGVSYGYTF. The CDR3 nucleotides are TGTGCCAGCAGCCTGGGACAGGGGGTGTCCTATGGCTACACCTTC.

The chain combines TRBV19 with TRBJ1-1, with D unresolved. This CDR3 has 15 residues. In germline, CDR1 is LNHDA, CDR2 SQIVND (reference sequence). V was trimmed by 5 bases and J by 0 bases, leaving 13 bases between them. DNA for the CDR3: TGTGCCAGTAGTCTGGGAGTGAGGGTGAACACTGAAGCTTTCTTT. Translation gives CASSLGVRVNTEAFF.

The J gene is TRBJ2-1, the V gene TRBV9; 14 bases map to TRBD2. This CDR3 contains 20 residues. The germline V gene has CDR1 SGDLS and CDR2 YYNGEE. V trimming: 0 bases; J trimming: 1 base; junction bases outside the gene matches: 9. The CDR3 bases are TGTGCCAGCAGCGTAGGCCCCGGGACTAGCGGGGGAAGTTCCTACAATGAGCAGTTCTTC. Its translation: CASSVGPGTSGGSSYNEQFF.

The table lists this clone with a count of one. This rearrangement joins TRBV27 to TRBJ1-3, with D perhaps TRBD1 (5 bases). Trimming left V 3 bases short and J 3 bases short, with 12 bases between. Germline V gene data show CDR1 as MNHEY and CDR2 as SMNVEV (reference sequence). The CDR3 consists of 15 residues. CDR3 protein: CASSFSPGFGNTIYF. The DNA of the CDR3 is TGTGCCAGCAGTTTCTCTCCAGGGTTTGGAAACACCATATATTTT.

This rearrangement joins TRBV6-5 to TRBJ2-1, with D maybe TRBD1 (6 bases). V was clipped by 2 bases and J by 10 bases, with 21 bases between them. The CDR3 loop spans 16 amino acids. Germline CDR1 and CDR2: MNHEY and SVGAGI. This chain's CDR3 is CASSYTGTRQMWEQFF. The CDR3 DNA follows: TGTGCCAGCAGTTACACCGGGACACGCCAAATGTGGGAGCAGTTCTTC.

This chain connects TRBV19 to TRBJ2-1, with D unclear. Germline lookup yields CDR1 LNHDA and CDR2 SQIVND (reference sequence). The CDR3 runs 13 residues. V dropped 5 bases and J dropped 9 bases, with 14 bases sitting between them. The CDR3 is CASSFDIVLEQFF. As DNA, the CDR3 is TGTGCCAGTAGTTTCGACATCGTACTTGAGCAGTTCTTC.

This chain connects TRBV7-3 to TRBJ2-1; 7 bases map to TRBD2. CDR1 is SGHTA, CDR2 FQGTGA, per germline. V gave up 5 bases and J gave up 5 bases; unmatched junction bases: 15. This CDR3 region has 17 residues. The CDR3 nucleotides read TGTGCCAGCAGCCGCCTAGCAGGAGCGGGGCCTGACAATGAGCAGTTCTTC. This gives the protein CASSRLAGAGPDNEQFF.

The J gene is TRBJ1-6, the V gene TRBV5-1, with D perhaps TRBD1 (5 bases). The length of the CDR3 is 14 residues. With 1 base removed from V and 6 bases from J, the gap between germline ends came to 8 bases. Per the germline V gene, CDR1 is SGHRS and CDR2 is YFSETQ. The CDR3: CASSLRQLNSPLHF. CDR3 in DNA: TGCGCCAGCAGCTTGAGACAGCTTAATTCACCCCTCCACTTT.